These T cell receptor beta chains were read from a single sample in a study of cytomegalovirus exposure and HLA in healthy donors. Sequenced by immunoSEQ multiplex PCR; TCRdb stores in-frame clones only, minus some. The sample lists 150,000 to 200,000 clones, around 80% seen once, with approximately 2% in the top ten. Input material: PBMCs. These receptors came from a woman between 25 and 40 years old in good health and CMV-seronegative. The CDR3 runs from the conserved cysteine through the conserved F or W. A D gene is named only where the DNA matches it firmly. Not every row has a clone size; where given, it reads once, few, many or a size class.

V	D	J	size	DNA	CDR3
TRBV7-2	NA	TRBJ2-3	NA	TGTGCCAGCAGCCTCTGGACAGGAGGGCCAGATACGCAGTATTTT	CASSLWTGGPDTQYF
TRBV10-3	NA	TRBJ2-3	NA	TGTGCCATCAGTGAAGACTCGCCAGCAGATACGCAGTATTTT	CAISEDSPADTQYF
TRBV6-1	NA	TRBJ1-1	NA	TGTGCCAGCAGTGCTAAGGGGGACACTGAAGCTTTCTTT	CASSAKGDTEAFF
TRBV5-6	NA	TRBJ2-7	NA	TGTGCCAGCAGCTCACCTACAGGGCAGCGGCAGTACTTC	CASSSPTGQRQYF
TRBV6-1	TRBD1	TRBJ1-1	NA	TGTGCCAGCAGATCCTTACAGGGGAGGACTGAAGCTTTCTTT	CASRSLQGRTEAFF
TRBV6-6	TRBD1	TRBJ2-7	NA	TGTGCCAGCAGTCAAAGTAACAGGGGCATCGGCGAGCAGTACTTC	CASSQSNRGIGEQYF
TRBV10-3	TRBD2	TRBJ2-1	few	TGTGCCATCAGTGACACTAGCGGGGGGTTTGAGCAGTTCTTC	CAISDTSGGFEQFF
TRBV4-3	TRBD1	TRBJ2-2	NA	TGCGCCAGCAGCCAAGGTTATGGACAGGGGATCGGGGAGCTGTTTTTT	CASSQGYGQGIGELFF
TRBV5-6	NA	TRBJ2-5	NA	TGTGCCAGCAGCCGGGTAACGGAGACCCAGTACTTC	CASSRVTETQYF
TRBV30	NA	TRBJ1-5	NA	TGTGCCTGGAGTGGGGGGTGGCAGGGGAAGCCCCAGCATTTT	CAWSGGWQGKPQHF
TRBV6-6	TRBD1	TRBJ1-1	NA	TGTGCCAGCAGTTCCAGGGGGCGCGAAGCTTTCTTT	CASSSRGREAFF
TRBV5-6	NA	TRBJ1-1	NA	TGTGCCAGCAGCTGGGCAGTTCCCACTGAAGCTTTCTTT	CASSWAVPTEAFF
TRBV5-1	TRBD2	TRBJ2-1	once	TGCGCCAGCAGCTTGGAGTTAGCGGGGACCAATGAGCAGTTCTTC	CASSLELAGTNEQFF
TRBV5-1	NA	TRBJ2-7	once	TGCGCCAGCAGCCAGACCGGGACCTACGAGCAGTACTTC	CASSQTGTYEQYF
TRBV30	NA	TRBJ1-2	NA	TGTGCCTGGAGTGTATTGTTAGGACAGCCTAAAGGGGCTGGCTACACCTTC	CAWSVLLGQPKGAGYTF
TRBV6-1	TRBD2	TRBJ2-3	NA	TGTGCCAGCAGTGAAACCCCTAGCGGGGGGAGTGCTAGCACAGATACGCAGTATTTT	CASSETPSGGSASTDTQYF
TRBV5-5	NA	TRBJ1-5	NA	TGTGCCAGCAGCTTGGGGGCCGTCAATCAGCCCCAGCATTTT	CASSLGAVNQPQHF
TRBV2	TRBD2	TRBJ2-5	once	TGTGCCAGCAGTTGGACTAGCGGGGTTCTACAAGAGACCCAGTACTTC	CASSWTSGVLQETQYF
TRBV5-1	NA	TRBJ1-1	NA	TGCGCCAGCAGCTTGGTGGCAGGGGAAGCTTTCTTT	CASSLVAGEAFF
TRBV7-9	TRBD1	TRBJ1-1	NA	TGTGCCAGCAGCTTGGGACAGGGGGGATACACTGAAGCTTTCTTT	CASSLGQGGYTEAFF
TRBV5-1	NA	TRBJ2-2	NA	TGCGCCAGCAGCGGCCGAGGGGGGGACACCGGGGAGCTGTTTTTT	CASSGRGGDTGELFF
TRBV4-3	NA	TRBJ2-7	NA	TGCGCCAGCAGCCAACAGGGAGGCTCCTACGAGCAGTACTTC	CASSQQGGSYEQYF
TRBV7-9	NA	TRBJ1-2	few	TGTGCCAGCAGCTTAGCGTCCGGGGAGAATGGCTACACCTTC	CASSLASGENGYTF
TRBV5-1	NA	TRBJ2-2	NA	TGCGCCAGCAGCCTCGGAAGCGCCGGGGAGCTGTTTTTT	CASSLGSAGELFF
TRBV5-1	TRBD1	TRBJ1-2	NA	TGCGCCAGCAGCGCCCCCGGGACAGGGGGAGTGGGCGGCTACACCTTC	CASSAPGTGGVGGYTF
TRBV5-4	TRBD2	TRBJ2-7	NA	TGTGCCAGCAGCCCCCTTCCCGGGACTAGCTACGAGCAGTACTTC	CASSPLPGTSYEQYF
TRBV13	TRBD1	TRBJ2-3	NA	TGTGCCAGCAGCTTACCGGGACAGGGGCCCGAAGATACGCAGTATTTT	CASSLPGQGPEDTQYF
TRBV5-6	NA	TRBJ2-2	NA	TGTGCCAGCAGCCCGGCGAGACAGGGAGGCACCGGGGAGCTGTTTTTT	CASSPARQGGTGELFF
TRBV6-1	NA	TRBJ1-1	once	TGTGCCAGCAGGCCGAGTGGGGACATGAACACTGAAGCTTTCTTT	CASRPSGDMNTEAFF
TRBV11-2	TRBD1	TRBJ2-3	NA	TGTGCCAGCAGCTTGACCCCCGGGACAGGGACAGATACGCAGTATTTT	CASSLTPGTGTDTQYF
TRBV2	TRBD2	TRBJ2-3	NA	TGTGCCAGCAGTGGATGGGAGGGACTCACAGATACGCAGTATTTT	CASSGWEGLTDTQYF
TRBV2	NA	TRBJ1-6	NA	TGTGCCAGCAGTCTGGGGGCCGGTACACCCCTCCACTTT	CASSLGAGTPLHF
TRBV6-5	TRBD1	TRBJ1-5	NA	TGTGCCAGCAGAGCCGGACAGGGCGGGCAGCCCCAGCATTTT	CASRAGQGGQPQHF
TRBV30	TRBD1	TRBJ1-3	NA	TGTGCCTGGAGTGTACAGGGGGGAAACACCATATATTTT	CAWSVQGGNTIYF
TRBV6-5	NA	TRBJ1-6	NA	TGTGCCAGCAGCCCTACCTCCATGGGCACCCTCCACTTT	CASSPTSMGTLHF
TRBV12-5	NA	TRBJ1-1	NA	TGTGCTAGTGGTTTGCCAGGACCAGGGCGGGGGAACACTGAAGCTTTCTTT	CASGLPGPGRGNTEAFF
TRBV5-1	NA	TRBJ2-3	NA	TGCGCCAGCAGCTTGCCTCTGGCAGGGGGGACCCCTCGGGGTGGCACAGATACGCAGTATTTT	CASSLPLAGGTPRGGTDTQYF
TRBV9	NA	TRBJ1-3	NA	TGTGCCAGCAGCCGGGAGGAGGAGGGCATAGGTGGAAACACCATATATTTT	CASSREEEGIGGNTIYF
TRBV2	TRBD2	TRBJ2-7	NA	TGTGCCAGCAGTTTTCGGGACGGGGGGGCCGACGAGCAGTACTTC	CASSFRDGGADEQYF
TRBV10-2	TRBD1	TRBJ1-1	NA	TGCGCCAGCAGGGGACAGGGGAGCACTGAAGCTTTCTTT	CASRGQGSTEAFF
TRBV7-8	TRBD1	TRBJ2-3	once	TGTGCCAGCAGCCCCGGAAGGGACAGGGGGATAATTTGGACAGATACGCAGTATTTT	CASSPGRDRGIIWTDTQYF